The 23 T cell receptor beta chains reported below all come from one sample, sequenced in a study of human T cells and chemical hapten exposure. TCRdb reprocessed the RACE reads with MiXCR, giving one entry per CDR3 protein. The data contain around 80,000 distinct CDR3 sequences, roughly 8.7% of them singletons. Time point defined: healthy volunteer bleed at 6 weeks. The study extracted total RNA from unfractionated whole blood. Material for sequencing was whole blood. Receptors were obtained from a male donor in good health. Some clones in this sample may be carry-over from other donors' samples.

The CDR3 DNA reads as TGCGCCAGCAGCTTGGATACAGGGTTCGGGGAGCTGTTTTTT. Residues: CASSLDTGFGELFF. The chain links TRBV5-1 to TRBJ2-2; a possible D gene is TRBD1 (6 bases). Trimming stripped 0 bases from V and 7 bases from J, with 10 bases between. There are 14 residues in the CDR3. CDR1 and CDR2 from the germline V gene are SGHRS and YFSETQ.

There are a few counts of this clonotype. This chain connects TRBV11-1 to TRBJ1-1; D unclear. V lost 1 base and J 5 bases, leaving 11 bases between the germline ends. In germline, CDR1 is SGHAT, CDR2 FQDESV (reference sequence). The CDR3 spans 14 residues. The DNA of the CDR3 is TGTGCCAGCAGCTTAGGGGCAGGTTCGACTGAAGCTTTCTTT. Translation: CASSLGAGSTEAFF.

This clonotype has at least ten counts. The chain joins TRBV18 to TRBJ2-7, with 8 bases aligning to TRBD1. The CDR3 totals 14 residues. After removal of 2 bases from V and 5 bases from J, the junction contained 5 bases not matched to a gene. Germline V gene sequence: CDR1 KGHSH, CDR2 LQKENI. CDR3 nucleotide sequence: TGTGCCAGCTCACCAGAGGCAGGGGGCGACGAGCAGTACTTC. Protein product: CASSPEAGGDEQYF.

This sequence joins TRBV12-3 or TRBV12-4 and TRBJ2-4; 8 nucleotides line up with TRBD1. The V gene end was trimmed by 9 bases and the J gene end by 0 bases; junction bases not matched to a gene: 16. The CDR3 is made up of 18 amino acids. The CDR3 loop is CASHNRGIATLAKNIQYF. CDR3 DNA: TGTGCCAGTCACAACAGGGGGATCGCCACACTAGCCAAAAACATTCAGTACTTC.

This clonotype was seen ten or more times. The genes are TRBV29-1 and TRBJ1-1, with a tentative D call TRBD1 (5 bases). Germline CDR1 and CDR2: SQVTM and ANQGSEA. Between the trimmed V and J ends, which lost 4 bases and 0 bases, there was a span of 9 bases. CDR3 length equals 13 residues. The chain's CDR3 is CSVAGTLNTEAFF. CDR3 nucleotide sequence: TGCAGCGTTGCTGGGACGTTGAACACTGAAGCTTTCTTT.

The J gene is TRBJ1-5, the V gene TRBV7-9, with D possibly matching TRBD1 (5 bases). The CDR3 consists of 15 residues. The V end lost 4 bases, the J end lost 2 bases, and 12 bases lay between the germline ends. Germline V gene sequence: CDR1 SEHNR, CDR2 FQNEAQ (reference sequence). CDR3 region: CASSSNKGGNQPQHF. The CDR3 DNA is TGTGCCAGCAGCTCGAATAAAGGGGGCAATCAGCCCCAGCATTTT.

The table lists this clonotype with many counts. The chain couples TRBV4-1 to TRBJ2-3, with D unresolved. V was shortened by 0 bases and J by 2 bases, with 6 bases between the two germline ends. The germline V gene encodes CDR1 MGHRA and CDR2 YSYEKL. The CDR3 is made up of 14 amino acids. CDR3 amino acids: CASSQDPSTDTQYF. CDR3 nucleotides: TGCGCCAGCAGCCAAGACCCCTCCACAGATACGCAGTATTTT.

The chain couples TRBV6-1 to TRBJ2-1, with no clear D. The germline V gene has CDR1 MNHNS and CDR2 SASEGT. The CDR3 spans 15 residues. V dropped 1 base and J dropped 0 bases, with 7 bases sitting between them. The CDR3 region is CASSEDADSYNEQFF. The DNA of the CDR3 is TGTGCCAGCAGTGAAGATGCGGACTCCTACAATGAGCAGTTCTTC.

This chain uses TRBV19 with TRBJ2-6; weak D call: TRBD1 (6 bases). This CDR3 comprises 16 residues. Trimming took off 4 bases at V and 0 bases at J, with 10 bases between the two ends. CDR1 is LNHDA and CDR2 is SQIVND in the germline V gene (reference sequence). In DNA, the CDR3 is TGTGCCAGTAGTACAGGACAGTTCTCTGGGGCCAACGTCCTGACTTTC. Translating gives CASSTGQFSGANVLTF.

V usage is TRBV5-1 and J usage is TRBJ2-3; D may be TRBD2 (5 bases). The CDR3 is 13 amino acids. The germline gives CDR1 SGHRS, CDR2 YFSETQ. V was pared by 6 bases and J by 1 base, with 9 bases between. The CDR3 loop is CASTYGGTDTQYF. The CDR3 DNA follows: TGCGCCAGCACTTACGGGGGCACAGATACGCAGTATTTT.

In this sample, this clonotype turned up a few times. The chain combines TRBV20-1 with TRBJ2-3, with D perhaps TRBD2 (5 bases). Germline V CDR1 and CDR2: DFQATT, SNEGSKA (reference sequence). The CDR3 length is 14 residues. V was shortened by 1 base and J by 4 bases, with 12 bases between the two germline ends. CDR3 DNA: TGCAGTGCTAGAGTTAGCGTTAACGCAGATACGCAGTATTTT. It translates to CSARVSVNADTQYF.

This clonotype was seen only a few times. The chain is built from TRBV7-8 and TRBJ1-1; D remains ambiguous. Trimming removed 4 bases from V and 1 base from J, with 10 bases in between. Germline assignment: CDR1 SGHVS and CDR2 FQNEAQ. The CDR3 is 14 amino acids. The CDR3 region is CASSSPHKNTEAFF. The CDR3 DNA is TGTGCCAGCAGCTCCCCCCATAAGAACACTGAAGCTTTCTTT.

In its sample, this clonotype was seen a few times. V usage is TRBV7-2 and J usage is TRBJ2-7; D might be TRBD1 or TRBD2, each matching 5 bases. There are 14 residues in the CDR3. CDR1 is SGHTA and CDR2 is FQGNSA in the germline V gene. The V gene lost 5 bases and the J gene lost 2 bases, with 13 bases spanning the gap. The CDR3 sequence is CASSLPGPAYEQYF. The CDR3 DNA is TGTGCCAGCAGCCTGCCGGGGCCGGCCTACGAGCAGTACTTC. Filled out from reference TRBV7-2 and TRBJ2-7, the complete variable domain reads GAGVSQSPSNKVTEKGKDVELRCDPISGHTALYWYRQSLGQGLEFLIYFQGNSAPDKSGLPSDRFSAERTGGSVSTLTIQRTQQEDSAVYLCASSLPGPAYEQYFGPGTRLTVT.

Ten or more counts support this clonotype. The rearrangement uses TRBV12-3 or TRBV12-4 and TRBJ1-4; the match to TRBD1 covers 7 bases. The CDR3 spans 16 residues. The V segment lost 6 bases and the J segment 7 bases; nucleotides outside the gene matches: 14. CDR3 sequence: CASRPDDRAWAEKLFF. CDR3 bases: TGTGCCAGCAGGCCGGATGACAGGGCTTGGGCTGAAAAACTGTTTTTT.

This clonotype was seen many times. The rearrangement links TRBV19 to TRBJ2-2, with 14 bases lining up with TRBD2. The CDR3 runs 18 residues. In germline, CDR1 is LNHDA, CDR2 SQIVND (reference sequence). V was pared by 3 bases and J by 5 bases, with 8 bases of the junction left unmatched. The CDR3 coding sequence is TGTGCCAGTAGTATGACTAGCGGGGGGGCCAGGGGAACCGGGGAGCTGTTTTTT. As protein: CASSMTSGGARGTGELFF. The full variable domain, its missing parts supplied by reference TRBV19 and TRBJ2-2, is DGGITQSPKYLFRKEGQNVTLSCEQNLNHDAMYWYRQDPGQGLRLIYYSQIVNDFQKGDIAEGYSVSREKKESFPLTVTSAQKNPTAFYLCASSMTSGGARGTGELFFGEGSRLTVL.

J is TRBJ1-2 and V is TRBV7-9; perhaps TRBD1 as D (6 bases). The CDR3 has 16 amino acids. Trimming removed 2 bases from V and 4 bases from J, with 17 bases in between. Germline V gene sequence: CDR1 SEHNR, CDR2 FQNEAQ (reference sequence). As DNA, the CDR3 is TGTGCCAGCAGCTTACCCCAGGGAACAGGGTTCTATGGCTACACCTTC. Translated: CASSLPQGTGFYGYTF.

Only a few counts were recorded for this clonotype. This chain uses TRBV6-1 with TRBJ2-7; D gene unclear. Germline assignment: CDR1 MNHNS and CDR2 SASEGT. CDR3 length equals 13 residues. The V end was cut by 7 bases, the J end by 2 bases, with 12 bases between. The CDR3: CASIRTAPYEQYF. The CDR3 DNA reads TGTGCCAGCATTAGGACGGCTCCCTACGAGCAGTACTTC.

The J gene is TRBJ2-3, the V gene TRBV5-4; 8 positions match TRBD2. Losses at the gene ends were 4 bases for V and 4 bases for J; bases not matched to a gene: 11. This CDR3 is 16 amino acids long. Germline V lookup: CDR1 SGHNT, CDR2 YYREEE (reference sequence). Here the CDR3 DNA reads TGTGCCAGCAGCCTGATGGGCAGCGGGAGTGCAGATACGCAGTATTTT. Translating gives CASSLMGSGSADTQYF.

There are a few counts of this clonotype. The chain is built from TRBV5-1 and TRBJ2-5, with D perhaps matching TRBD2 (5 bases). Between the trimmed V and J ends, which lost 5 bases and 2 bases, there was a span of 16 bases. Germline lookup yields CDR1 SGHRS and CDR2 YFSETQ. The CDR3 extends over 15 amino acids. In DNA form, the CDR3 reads TGCGCCAGCAGTCGGGATCCGGGGTGGCAAGAGACCCAGTACTTC. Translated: CASSRDPGWQETQYF.

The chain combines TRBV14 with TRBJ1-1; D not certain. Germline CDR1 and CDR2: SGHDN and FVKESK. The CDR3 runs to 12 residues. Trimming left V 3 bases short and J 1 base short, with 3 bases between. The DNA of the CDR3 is TGTGCCAGCAGCCATAAGAACACTGAAGCTTTCTTT. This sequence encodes CASSHKNTEAFF.

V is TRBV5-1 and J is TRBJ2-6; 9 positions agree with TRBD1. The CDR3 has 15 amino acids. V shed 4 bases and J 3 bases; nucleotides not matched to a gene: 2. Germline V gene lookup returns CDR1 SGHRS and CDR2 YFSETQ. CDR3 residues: CASSPGQGGANVLTF. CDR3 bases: TGCGCCAGCAGCCCGGGACAGGGTGGGGCCAACGTCCTGACTTTC.

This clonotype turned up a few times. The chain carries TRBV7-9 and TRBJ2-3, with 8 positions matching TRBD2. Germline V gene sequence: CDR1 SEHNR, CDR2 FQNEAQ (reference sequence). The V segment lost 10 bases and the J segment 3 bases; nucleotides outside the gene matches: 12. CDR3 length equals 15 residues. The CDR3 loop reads CATLGSAGGTDTQYF. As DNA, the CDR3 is TGTGCCACGCTAGGTAGCGCGGGAGGTACAGATACGCAGTATTTT.

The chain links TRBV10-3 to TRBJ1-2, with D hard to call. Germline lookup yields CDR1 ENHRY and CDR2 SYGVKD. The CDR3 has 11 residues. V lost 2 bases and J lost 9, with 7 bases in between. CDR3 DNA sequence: TGTGCCATCAGTGAGCCGGGGAGCTACACCTTC. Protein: CAISEPGSYTF.